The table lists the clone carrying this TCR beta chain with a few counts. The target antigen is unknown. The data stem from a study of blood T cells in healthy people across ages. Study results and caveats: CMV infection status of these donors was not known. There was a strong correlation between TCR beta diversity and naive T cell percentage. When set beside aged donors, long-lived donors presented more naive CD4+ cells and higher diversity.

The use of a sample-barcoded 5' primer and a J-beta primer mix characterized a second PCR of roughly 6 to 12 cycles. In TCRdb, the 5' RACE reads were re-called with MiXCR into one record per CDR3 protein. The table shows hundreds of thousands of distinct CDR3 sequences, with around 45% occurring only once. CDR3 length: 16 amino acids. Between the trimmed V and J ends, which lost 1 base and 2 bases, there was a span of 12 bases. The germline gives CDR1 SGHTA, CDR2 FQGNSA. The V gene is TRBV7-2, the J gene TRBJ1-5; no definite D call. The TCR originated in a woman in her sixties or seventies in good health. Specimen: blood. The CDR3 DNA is TGTGCCAGCAGCTTAGTTAGTGGTAGCGGCAATCAGCCCCAGCATTTT. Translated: CASSLVSGSGNQPQHF.